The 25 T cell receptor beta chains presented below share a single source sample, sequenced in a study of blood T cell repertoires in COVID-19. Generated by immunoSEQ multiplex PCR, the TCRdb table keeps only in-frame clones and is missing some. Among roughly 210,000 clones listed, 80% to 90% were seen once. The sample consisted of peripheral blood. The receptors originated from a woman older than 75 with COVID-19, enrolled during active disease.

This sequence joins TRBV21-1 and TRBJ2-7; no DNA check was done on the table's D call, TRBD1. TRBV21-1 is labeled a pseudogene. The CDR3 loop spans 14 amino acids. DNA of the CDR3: TGTGCCAGCAGCTCAAAAGACAGGGTCCACGAGCAGTACGTC. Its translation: CASSSKDRVHEQYV.

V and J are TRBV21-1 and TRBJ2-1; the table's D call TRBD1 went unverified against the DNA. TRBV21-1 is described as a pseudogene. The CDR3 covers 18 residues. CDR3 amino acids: CASSKEGAGSSSYNEQFF. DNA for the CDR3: TGTGCCAGCAGCAAAGAGGGGGCGGGGTCGAGCTCCTACAATGAGCAGTTCTTC.

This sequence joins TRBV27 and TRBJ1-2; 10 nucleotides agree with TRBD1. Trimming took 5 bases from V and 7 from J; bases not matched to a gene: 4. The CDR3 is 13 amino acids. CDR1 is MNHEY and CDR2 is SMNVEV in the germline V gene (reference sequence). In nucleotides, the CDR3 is TGTGCCAGCAGTCTGACAGGGGGCTCTGGCTACACCTTC. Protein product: CASSLTGGSGYTF.

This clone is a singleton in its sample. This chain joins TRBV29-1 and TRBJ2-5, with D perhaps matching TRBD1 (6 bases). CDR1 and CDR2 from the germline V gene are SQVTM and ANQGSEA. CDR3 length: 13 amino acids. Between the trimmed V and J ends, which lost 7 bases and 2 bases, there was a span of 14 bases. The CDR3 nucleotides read TGCAGCGCCGGACAGTACCCACAAGAGACCCAGTACTTC. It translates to CSAGQYPQETQYF.

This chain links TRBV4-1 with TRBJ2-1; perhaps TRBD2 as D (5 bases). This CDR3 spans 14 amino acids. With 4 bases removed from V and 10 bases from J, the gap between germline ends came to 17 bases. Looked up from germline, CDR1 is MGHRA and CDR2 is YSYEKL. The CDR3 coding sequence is TGCGCCAGCAGCCGTGACTCGGGATTCTCGGAGCAGTTCTTC. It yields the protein CASSRDSGFSEQFF.

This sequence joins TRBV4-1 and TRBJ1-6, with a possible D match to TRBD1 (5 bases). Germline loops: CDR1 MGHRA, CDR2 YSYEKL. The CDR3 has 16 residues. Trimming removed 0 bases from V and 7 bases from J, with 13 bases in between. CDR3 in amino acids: CASSQDSSGGNSPLHF. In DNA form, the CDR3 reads TGCGCCAGCAGCCAAGATAGCTCGGGGGGAAATTCACCCCTCCACTTT.

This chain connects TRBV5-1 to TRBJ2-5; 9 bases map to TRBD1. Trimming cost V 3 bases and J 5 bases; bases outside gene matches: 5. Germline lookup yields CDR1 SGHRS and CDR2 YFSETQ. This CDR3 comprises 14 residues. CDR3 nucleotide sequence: TGCGCCAGCAGCTCCGGGACAGGGATCGAGACCCAGTACTTC. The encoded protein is CASSSGTGIETQYF.

The CDR3 sequence is CASSIIRSYGYTF. The CDR3 nucleotides are TGTGCCAGCAGCATTATTAGAAGCTATGGCTACACCTTC. The chain employs TRBV12-3 or TRBV12-4 and TRBJ1-2; D call uncertain. Trimming took off 6 bases at V and 4 bases at J, with 12 bases between the two ends. CDR3 size: 13 residues.

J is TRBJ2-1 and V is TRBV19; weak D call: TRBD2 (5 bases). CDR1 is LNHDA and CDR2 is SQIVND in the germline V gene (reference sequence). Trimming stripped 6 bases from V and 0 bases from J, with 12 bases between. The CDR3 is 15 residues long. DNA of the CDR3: TGTGCCAGTAGCACAACTAGAAGCTCCTACAATGAGCAGTTCTTC. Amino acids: CASSTTRSSYNEQFF.

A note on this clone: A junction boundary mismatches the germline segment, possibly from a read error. The CDR3 sequence: CASSRRDDPQGIF. DNA of the CDR3: TGTGCCAGCAGCCGCCGGGACGACCCCCAGGGGATCTTC. J is TRBJ2-1 and V is TRBV11-2; the D gene is possibly TRBD1 (6 bases). There are 13 residues in the CDR3. CDR1 and CDR2 (germline): SGHAT, FQNNGV.

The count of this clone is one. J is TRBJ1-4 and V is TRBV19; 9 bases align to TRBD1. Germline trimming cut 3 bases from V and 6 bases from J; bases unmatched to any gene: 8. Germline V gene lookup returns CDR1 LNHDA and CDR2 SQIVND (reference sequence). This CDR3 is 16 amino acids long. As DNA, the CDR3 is TGTGCCAGTAGTATCAGTTCGGGACAGGGTGATGAAAAACTGTTTTTT. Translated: CASSISSGQGDEKLFF.

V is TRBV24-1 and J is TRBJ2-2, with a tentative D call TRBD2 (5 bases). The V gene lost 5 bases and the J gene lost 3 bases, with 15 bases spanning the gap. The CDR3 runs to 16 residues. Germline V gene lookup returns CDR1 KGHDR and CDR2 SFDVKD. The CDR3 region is CATSVQRNGDTGELFF. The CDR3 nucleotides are TGTGCCACCAGTGTACAGCGAAACGGGGACACCGGGGAGCTGTTTTTT.

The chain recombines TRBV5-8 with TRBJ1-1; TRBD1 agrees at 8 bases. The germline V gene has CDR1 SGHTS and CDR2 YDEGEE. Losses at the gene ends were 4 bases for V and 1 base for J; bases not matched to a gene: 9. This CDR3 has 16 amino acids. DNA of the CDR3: TGTGCCAGCAGCACCGGTGGGGACAGGAAGAACACTGAAGCTTTCTTT. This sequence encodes CASSTGGDRKNTEAFF.

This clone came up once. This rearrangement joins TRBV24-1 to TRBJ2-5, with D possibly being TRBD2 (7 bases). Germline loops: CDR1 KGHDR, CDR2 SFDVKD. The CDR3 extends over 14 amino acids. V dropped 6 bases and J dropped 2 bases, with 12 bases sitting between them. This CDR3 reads CATSRGGGQETQYF. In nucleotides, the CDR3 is TGTGCCACCAGTCGGGGAGGGGGACAAGAGACCCAGTACTTC.

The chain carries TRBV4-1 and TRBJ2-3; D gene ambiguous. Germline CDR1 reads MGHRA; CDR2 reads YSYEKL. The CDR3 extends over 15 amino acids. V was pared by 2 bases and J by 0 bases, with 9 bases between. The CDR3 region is CASSQLGLSTDTQYF. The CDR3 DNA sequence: TGCGCCAGCAGCCAATTGGGCCTTAGCACAGATACGCAGTATTTT.

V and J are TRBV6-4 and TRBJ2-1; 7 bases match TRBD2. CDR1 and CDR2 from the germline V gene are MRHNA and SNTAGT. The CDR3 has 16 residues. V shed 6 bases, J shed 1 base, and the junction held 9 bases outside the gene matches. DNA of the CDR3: TGTGCCAGCAGACCCTCCGGGACTATGTCCTACAATGAGCAGTTCTTC. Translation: CASRPSGTMSYNEQFF.

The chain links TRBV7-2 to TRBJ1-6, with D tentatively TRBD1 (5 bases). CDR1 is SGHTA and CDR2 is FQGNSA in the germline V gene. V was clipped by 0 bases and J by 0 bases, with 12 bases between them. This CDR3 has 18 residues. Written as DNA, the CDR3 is TGTGCCAGCAGCTTAGCTGGGGGGAGCAGCTCCTATAATTCACCCCTCCACTTT. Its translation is CASSLAGGSSSYNSPLHF. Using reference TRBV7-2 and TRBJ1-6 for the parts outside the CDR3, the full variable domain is GAGVSQSPSNKVTEKGKDVELRCDPISGHTALYWYRQSLGQGLEFLIYFQGNSAPDKSGLPSDRFSAERTGGSVSTLTIQRTQQEDSAVYLCASSLAGGSSSYNSPLHFGNGTRLTVT.

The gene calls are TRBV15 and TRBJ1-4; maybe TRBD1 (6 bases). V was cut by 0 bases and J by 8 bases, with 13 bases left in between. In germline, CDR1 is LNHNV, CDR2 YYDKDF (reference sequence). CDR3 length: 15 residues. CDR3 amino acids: CATSRDLAGGEKLFF. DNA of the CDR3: TGTGCCACCAGCAGAGATCTGGCGGGGGGCGAAAAACTGTTTTTT.

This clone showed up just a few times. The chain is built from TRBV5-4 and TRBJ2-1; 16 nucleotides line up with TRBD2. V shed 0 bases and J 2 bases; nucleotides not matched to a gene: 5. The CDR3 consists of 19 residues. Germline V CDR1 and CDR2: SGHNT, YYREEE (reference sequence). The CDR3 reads CASSLGGTSGGATYNEQFF. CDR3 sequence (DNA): TGTGCCAGCAGCTTGGGTGGGACTAGCGGGGGGGCCACCTACAATGAGCAGTTCTTC.

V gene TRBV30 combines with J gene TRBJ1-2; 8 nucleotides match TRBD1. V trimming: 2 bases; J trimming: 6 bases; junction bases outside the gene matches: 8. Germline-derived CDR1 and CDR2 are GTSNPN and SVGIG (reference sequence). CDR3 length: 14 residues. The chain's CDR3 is CAWSTDRGGHGYTF. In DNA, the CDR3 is TGTGCCTGGAGTACAGACAGGGGAGGCCATGGCTACACCTTC.

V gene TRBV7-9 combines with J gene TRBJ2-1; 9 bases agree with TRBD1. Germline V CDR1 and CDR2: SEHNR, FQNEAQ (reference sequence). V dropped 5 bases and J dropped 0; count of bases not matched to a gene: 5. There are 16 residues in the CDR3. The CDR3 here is CASSPNRGPSYNEQFF. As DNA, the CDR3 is TGTGCCAGCAGCCCCAACAGGGGGCCCTCCTACAATGAGCAGTTCTTC. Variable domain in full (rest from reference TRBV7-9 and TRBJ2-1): DTGVSQNPRHKITKRGQNVTFRCDPISEHNRLYWYRQTLGQGPEFLTYFQNEAQLEKSRLLSDRFSAERPKGSFSTLEIQRTEQGDSAMYLCASSPNRGPSYNEQFFGPGTRLTVL.

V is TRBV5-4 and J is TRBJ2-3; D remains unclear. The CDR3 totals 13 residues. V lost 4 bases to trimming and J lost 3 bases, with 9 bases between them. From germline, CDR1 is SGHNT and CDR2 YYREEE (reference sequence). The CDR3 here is CASSVVATDTQYF. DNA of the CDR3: TGTGCCAGCAGCGTAGTAGCAACAGATACGCAGTATTTT.

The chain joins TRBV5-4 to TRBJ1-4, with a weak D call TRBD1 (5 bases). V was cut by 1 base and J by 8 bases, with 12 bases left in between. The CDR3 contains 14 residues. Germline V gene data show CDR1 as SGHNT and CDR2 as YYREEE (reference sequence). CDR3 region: CASSLSGEVEKLFF. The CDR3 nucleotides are TGTGCCAGCAGCTTGTCGGGGGAGGTGGAAAAACTGTTTTTT.

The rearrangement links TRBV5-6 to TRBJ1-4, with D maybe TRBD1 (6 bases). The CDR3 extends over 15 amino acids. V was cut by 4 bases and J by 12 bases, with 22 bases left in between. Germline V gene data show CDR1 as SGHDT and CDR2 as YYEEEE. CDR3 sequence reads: CASSRRAGGRRELFF. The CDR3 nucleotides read TGTGCCAGCAGCCGAAGGGCTGGGGGCCGGCGGGAACTGTTTTTT.

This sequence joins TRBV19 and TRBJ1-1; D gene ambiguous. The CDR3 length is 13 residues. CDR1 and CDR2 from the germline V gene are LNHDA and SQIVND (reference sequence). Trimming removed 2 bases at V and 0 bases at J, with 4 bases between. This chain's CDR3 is CASSIRVNTEAFF. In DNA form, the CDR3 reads TGTGCCAGTAGTATAAGAGTGAACACTGAAGCTTTCTTT. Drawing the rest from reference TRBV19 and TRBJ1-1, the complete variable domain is DGGITQSPKYLFRKEGQNVTLSCEQNLNHDAMYWYRQDPGQGLRLIYYSQIVNDFQKGDIAEGYSVSREKKESFPLTVTSAQKNPTAFYLCASSIRVNTEAFFGQGTRLTVV.